The clone carrying this T cell receptor (beta chain) was seen a single time. The antigen remains unidentified. 13 Jbeta primers and 60 Vbeta primers were used for the PCR. Data came from immunoSEQ multiplex PCR; TCRdb stores just in-frame clones and leaves some out. The table includes 85,000 to 100,000 clones, 60% to 70% detected once. This entry is derived from a study of cytomegalovirus exposure and HLA in healthy donors. Whole-study context: Ancestry clustering placed around 80% of several hundred genotyped donors in the Caucasian-associated cluster. Study conclusions and caveats: Reports state that TCR beta sequences accurately predicted most subjects' HLA-A and HLA-B alleles. Within the data, a cluster of highly shared sequence variants was likely a sequencing artifact.

The length of the CDR3 is 13 residues. Germline V gene lookup returns CDR1 SQVTM and CDR2 ANQGSEA. J was trimmed by 5 bases and V by 4 bases; bases with no gene match: 7. Input material: PBMCs. The TCR was taken from a woman aged 30 to 39 in good health and CMV-seronegative. The chain combines TRBV29-1 with TRBJ1-1, with 7 bases identical to TRBD1. The CDR3 loop reads CSVARQGLTEAFF. CDR3 coding DNA: TGCAGCGTTGCCCGACAGGGATTGACTGAAGCTTTCTTT.